These 26 T cell receptor beta chains were all obtained from the same sample, sequenced in a study of CD8+CD57+ T cells in acquired aplastic anemia listed by TCRdb under 2018. The instrument given in TCRdb is Illumina HiSeq 2000. Genomic DNA was used as template for profiling of TCR beta VDJ combinations and CDR3 sequences. The raw public data were reprocessed by TCRdb itself: fastp quality trimming at Q25, MiXCR clonotype calling, in-frame beta chains only. A single entry per CDR3 protein holds the most common genes and DNA from its merged rows. The sample table lists approximately 380,000 distinct CDR3 sequences, 60% to 80% of them with a count of one. The ten top clones hold 3.5% to 4.5% of the sample. What was sequenced was sorted CD4+, CD8+, or CD8+CD57+ T cells (not recorded which) from PBMCs. These receptors were collected from a human donor in good health, serving as a control.

In regard to this clonotype: Since no conserved phenylalanine or tryptophan closes the CDR3, a read error is the likely cause. The limits of the CDR3 on the DNA are not certain, so only TCRdb's listed CDR3 is given. The rearrangement joins TRBV7-6 to TRBJ2-5; no DNA check was done on the table's D call, TRBD1. The CDR3 is 13 residues long, ends included. CDR1 is SGHVS, CDR2 FNYEAQ, per germline. The CDR3 here is CASSLASDRSQGY.

This clonotype has more than one count but fewer than ten. The CDR3 nucleotides read TGTGCCATCAGTGAGCCATTAGCGGGAGTAGAGACCCAGTACTTC. This gives the protein CAISEPLAGVETQYF. The V call is TRBV10-3, the J call TRBJ2-5; the match to TRBD2 covers 9 bases. After removal of 2 bases from V and 4 bases from J, the junction contained 5 bases not matched to a gene. This CDR3 region has 15 residues. CDR1 is ENHRY and CDR2 is SYGVKD in the germline V gene.

CDR3 DNA: TGTGCCAGCAGCGCCAACGGGTTAGACGAGCAGTACTTC. The encoded protein is CASSANGLDEQYF. The chain links TRBV11-2 to TRBJ2-7; D not certain. With 5 bases removed from V and 5 bases from J, the gap between germline ends came to 13 bases. The CDR3 length is 13 residues. Germline values: CDR1 SGHAT, CDR2 FQNNGV.

The gene calls are TRBV19 and TRBJ1-1, with 8 bases lining up with TRBD1. Looked up from germline, CDR1 is LNHDA and CDR2 is SQIVND (reference sequence). This CDR3 contains 16 residues. With 3 bases clipped from V and 6 bases from J, the junction kept 12 bases outside the gene matches. Here the CDR3 reads CASSIGRTGKYAEAFF. In DNA, the CDR3 is TGTGCCAGTAGTATTGGTAGGACAGGGAAATATGCTGAAGCTTTCTTT.

The chain employs TRBV10-3 and TRBJ2-7; possibly TRBD2 for D (5 bases). V was pared by 2 bases and J by 1 base, with 6 bases between. The germline CDR1 and CDR2 sequences are ENHRY and SYGVKD. CDR3 length: 13 residues. CDR3 sequence reads: CAISEGESYEQYF. The CDR3 DNA reads as TGTGCCATCAGTGAGGGGGAGTCCTACGAGCAGTACTTC.

This clonotype was recorded once. The rearrangement joins TRBV7-7 to TRBJ1-4; unclear D gene. Germline V lookup: CDR1 SSHAT, CDR2 FNYEAQ (reference sequence). V was clipped by 5 bases and J by 7 bases, with 14 bases between them. The CDR3 runs to 14 residues. In nucleotides, the CDR3 is TGTGCCAGCAGCGTCAGCACATCGGGTGAAAAACTGTTTTTT. It encodes CASSVSTSGEKLFF.

The chain couples TRBV12-3 or TRBV12-4 to TRBJ2-7; 9 nucleotides match TRBD1. The junction had 8 bases not matched to a gene; V was cut back by 5 bases and J by 3 bases. This CDR3 is built from 15 residues. For the CDR3, the DNA is TGTGCCAGCAGTACCACAGGGGGCGACTTCTACGAGCAGTACTTC. It specifies CASSTTGGDFYEQYF.

The J gene is TRBJ1-2, the V gene TRBV9; D remains unclear. CDR1 and CDR2 (germline): SGDLS, YYNGEE. The germline V and J ends were trimmed by 0 bases and 12 bases, with 21 bases remaining between them. This CDR3 region has 15 residues. The CDR3 DNA reads as TGTGCCAGCAGCGTAGATCGGGCTAGCGGCACCGACAACACCTTC. Its translation: CASSVDRASGTDNTF.

The chain couples TRBV24-1 to TRBJ2-3; TRBD2 agrees at 9 bases. V shed 6 bases and J 3 bases; nucleotides not matched to a gene: 12. The CDR3 totals 17 residues. Per germline, CDR1 KGHDR and CDR2 SFDVKD. The CDR3 sequence is CATSSPGRGGRTDTQYF. The CDR3 DNA reads as TGTGCCACCAGTTCCCCGGGGCGGGGGGGGCGTACAGATACGCAGTATTTT.

This clonotype was seen more than once but under ten times. This chain uses TRBV19 with TRBJ2-5; 8 nucleotides align to TRBD1. The J segment lost 1 base and the V segment lost 9 bases, leaving 10 bases of the junction unmatched. The CDR3 runs to 15 residues. CDR1 is LNHDA and CDR2 is SQIVND in the germline V gene (reference sequence). The CDR3 spells CASTNTRGPQETQYF. The CDR3 DNA follows: TGTGCCAGCACAAATACCAGGGGGCCCCAAGAGACCCAGTACTTC.

J is TRBJ1-6 and V is TRBV15, with 7 bases fitting TRBD1. V shed 1 base and J 7 bases; nucleotides not matched to a gene: 1. CDR1 is LNHNV and CDR2 is YYDKDF in the germline V gene (reference sequence). The length of the CDR3 is 14 residues. The CDR3 loop reads CATSRGDSNSPLHF. The CDR3 DNA reads TGTGCCACCAGCAGAGGGGACAGCAATTCACCCCTCCACTTT.

This clonotype was observed at least ten times. The chain combines TRBV20-1 with TRBJ2-5; no definite D call. This CDR3 spans 15 amino acids. Germline V gene lookup returns CDR1 DFQATT and CDR2 SNEGSKA (reference sequence). Between the trimmed V and J ends, which lost 0 bases and 0 bases, there was a span of 11 bases. CDR3 nucleotides: TGCAGTGCTAGAGATAGGGTGGCCGACCAAGAGACCCAGTACTTC. Translated, it gives CSARDRVADQETQYF.

This clonotype was counted ten times or more. The chain links TRBV13 to TRBJ2-5, with 7 nucleotides matching TRBD1. The V segment lost 5 bases and the J segment 3 bases; nucleotides outside the gene matches: 9. CDR3 length: 15 residues. Germline lookup yields CDR1 PRHDT and CDR2 FYEKMQ (reference sequence). The CDR3 protein is CASSVLDRDEETQYF. The CDR3 bases are TGTGCCAGCAGCGTTTTAGACAGGGATGAAGAGACCCAGTACTTC.

This clonotype was found many times. In DNA, the CDR3 is TGTGCCAGTGACAGGTCCTCGTACCAAGAGACCCAGTACTTC. This encodes CASDRSSYQETQYF. This chain uses TRBV2 with TRBJ2-5, with TRBD1 as a possible D gene (6 bases). This CDR3 has 14 amino acids. V was shortened by 9 bases and J by 0 bases, with 14 bases between the two germline ends. Germline V lookup: CDR1 SNHLY, CDR2 FYNNEI.

The V call is TRBV20-1, the J call TRBJ2-1; unclear D gene. Trimming left V 3 bases short and J 5 bases short, with 5 bases between. The CDR3 is 11 residues long. From germline, CDR1 is DFQATT and CDR2 SNEGSKA (reference sequence). The CDR3 sequence: CSASIDNEQFF. CDR3 coding DNA: TGCAGTGCTAGCATAGACAATGAGCAGTTCTTC.

This sequence joins TRBV20-1 and TRBJ2-5; D may be TRBD2 (5 bases). Between the trimmed V and J ends, which lost 0 bases and 1 base, there was a span of 9 bases. This CDR3 comprises 14 residues. CDR1 DFQATT and CDR2 SNEGSKA come from the germline V gene (reference sequence). The CDR3 DNA follows: TGCAGTGCTAGAGAGAACGGAGGCCAAGAGACCCAGTACTTC. It encodes CSARENGGQETQYF.

About this clonotype: Relative to the germline gene, one junction end is altered; a read error may explain this. This chain connects TRBV2 to TRBJ1-5, with D perhaps matching TRBD1 (5 bases). The CDR3 runs to 14 residues. CDR1 is SNHLY and CDR2 is FYNNEI in the germline V gene. The CDR3 spells CASSLGHRAQPLHF. As DNA, the CDR3 is TGTGCCAGCAGCTTGGGGCACCGAGCCCAGCCCCTGCATTTT.

This clonotype was detected ten times or more. The V gene is TRBV20-1, the J gene TRBJ2-7, with 7 nucleotides matching TRBD2. V lost 4 bases and J lost 3; bases outside the gene matches: 6. The CDR3 extends over 13 amino acids. From germline, CDR1 is DFQATT and CDR2 SNEGSKA (reference sequence). DNA of the CDR3: TGCAGTGCTAAAGAGGGAGGGGTCTACGAGCAGTACTTC. Translation gives CSAKEGGVYEQYF.

The chain joins TRBV3-1 to TRBJ2-1; TRBD1 is a possible D gene (5 bases). V was cut by 2 bases and J by 4 bases, with 12 bases left in between. Germline V gene lookup returns CDR1 LGHDT and CDR2 YNNKEL (reference sequence). The length of the CDR3 is 15 residues. This chain's CDR3 is CASSQRRTPYNEQFF. In nucleotides, the CDR3 is TGTGCCAGCAGCCAACGGCGGACACCTTACAATGAGCAGTTCTTC.

Worth noting for this clonotype: Mismatch with germline at one junction end may stem from a read error. The chain is built from TRBV2 and TRBJ1-2; D is uncertain. Germline V gene data show CDR1 as SNHLY and CDR2 as FYNNEI. The CDR3 covers 14 residues. The CDR3, as DNA: TGTGCCAGCAGCTTTCCGACGGAACTCGATCGCTATATTTTC. Protein sequence: CASSFPTELDRYIF.

In its sample, this clonotype was seen once. Here the CDR3 DNA reads TGCGCCAGCAGCTCAGGACAGGGGGGGAGCTATGGCTACACCTTC. It is translated as CASSSGQGGSYGYTF. The gene calls are TRBV5-1 and TRBJ1-2, with 10 bases matching TRBD1. Germline CDR1 SGHRS, CDR2 YFSETQ. This CDR3 spans 15 amino acids. After removal of 3 bases from V and 4 bases from J, the junction contained 6 bases not matched to a gene.

Note on this clonotype: Being one base from a much bigger clone, this may be a read error. The chain couples TRBV15 to TRBJ1-4; TRBD1 might be the D (6 bases). Trimming stripped 10 bases from V and 5 bases from J, with 20 bases between. Germline V gene data show CDR1 as LNHNV and CDR2 as YYDKDF (reference sequence). The CDR3 runs 15 residues. As DNA, the CDR3 is TGTGCCAGCAGATACCAAAGGGGGGAAAATGAAAAACTGTTTTTT. Its translation: CASRYQRGENEKLFF. Using reference TRBV15 and TRBJ1-4 for the parts outside the CDR3, the full variable domain is DAMVIQNPRYQVTQFGKPVTLSCSQTLNHNVMYWYQQKSSQAPKLLFHYYDKDFNNEADTPDNFQSRRPNTSFCFLDIRSPGLGDTAMYLCASRYQRGENEKLFFGSGTQLSVL.

The V and J genes are TRBV7-2 and TRBJ1-3; D is undetermined. This CDR3 has 14 residues. Germline V gives CDR1 SGHTA, CDR2 FQGNSA. V shed 5 bases and J shed 3 bases, with 11 bases lying between them. CDR3 amino acids: CASSPSCGGNTIYF. Here the CDR3 DNA reads TGTGCCAGCAGCCCAAGCTGCGGTGGAAACACCATATATTTT.

The J gene is TRBJ2-7, the V gene TRBV9; unclear D gene. The V end lost 4 bases, the J end lost 10 bases, and 24 bases lay between the germline ends. Germline CDR1 SGDLS, CDR2 YYNGEE. The CDR3 totals 15 residues. CDR3 sequence reads: CASSLESNGSPLQYF. In DNA, the CDR3 is TGTGCCAGCAGCCTCGAGAGTAATGGTTCACCCCTCCAGTACTTC.

The V and J genes are TRBV5-1 and TRBJ1-5; the D is unclear. This CDR3 has 14 amino acids. The V and J ends lost 4 bases and 4 bases respectively, with 12 bases between them. The germline V gene encodes CDR1 SGHRS and CDR2 YFSETQ. In DNA, the CDR3 is TGCGCCAGCAGCCTATACCGAGGGAATCAGCCCCAGCATTTT. It is translated as CASSLYRGNQPQHF.

On this clonotype: A read error may produce the germline difference seen at one junction end. This sequence joins TRBV7-7 and TRBJ1-5; TRBD2 agrees at 11 bases. The DNA matches TRBJ2-3 better at its end, which makes the J call doubtful. From germline, CDR1 is SSHAT and CDR2 FNYEAQ (reference sequence). This CDR3 comprises 14 residues. CDR3: CASSLLAGDYQQYF. Here the CDR3 DNA reads TGTGCTAGCAGCTTACTAGCGGGGGACTACCAGCAGTATTTT.